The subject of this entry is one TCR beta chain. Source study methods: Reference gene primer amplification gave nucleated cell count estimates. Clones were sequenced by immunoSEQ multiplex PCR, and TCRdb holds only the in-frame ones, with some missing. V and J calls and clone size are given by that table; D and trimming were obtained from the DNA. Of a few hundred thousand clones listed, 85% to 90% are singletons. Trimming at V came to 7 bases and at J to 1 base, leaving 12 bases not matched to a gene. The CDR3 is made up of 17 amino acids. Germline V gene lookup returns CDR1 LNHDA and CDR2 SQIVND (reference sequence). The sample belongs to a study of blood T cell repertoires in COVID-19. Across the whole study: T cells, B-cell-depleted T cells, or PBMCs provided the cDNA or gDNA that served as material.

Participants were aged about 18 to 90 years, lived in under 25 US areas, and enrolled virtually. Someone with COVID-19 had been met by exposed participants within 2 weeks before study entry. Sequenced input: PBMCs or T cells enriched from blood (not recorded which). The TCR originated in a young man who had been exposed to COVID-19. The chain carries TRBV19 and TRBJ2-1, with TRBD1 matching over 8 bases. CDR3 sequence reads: CASKPNQGASSYNEQFF. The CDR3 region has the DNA TGTGCCAGTAAACCGAACCAGGGGGCTAGTTCCTACAATGAGCAGTTCTTC.